The clone carrying this T cell receptor beta chain has more than one count but fewer than ten. Its specificity is not known. The data were taken from a study of beta chain features in type 1 diabetes. Overall study: All samples combined gave 95 million to 130 million sorted cells for examination.

Investigators reverse transcribed all isolated RNA, so they sequenced expressed TCRB transcripts. Regulatory, naive and central memory T cell samples averaged roughly 3.5 million reads. TCRdb's table, derived via immunoSEQ multiplex PCR, lists solely in-frame clones and lacks some. This sample has about 150,000 clones; less than 10% occur once, and the top ten carry roughly 0.5%. The length of the CDR3 is 10 residues. V lost 5 bases to trimming and J lost 3 bases, with 4 bases between them. CDR1 and CDR2 (germline): SQVTM, ANQGSEA. Broader study findings: VDJ junctions sequenced from type 1 diabetes patients showed fewer insertions and more deletions. Small HLA sub-analyses could not settle whether HLA shapes TCRB rearrangement. Shortening of TCRB CDR3s, moderate but significant, appeared in all four CD4+ subsets of Type 1 diabetes patients.

Input material: central memory CD4+ T cells from blood. The receptor was derived from a man between 18 and 29 years old with type 1 diabetes. The genes are TRBV29-1 and TRBJ1-1, with D uncertain. The CDR3 spells CSVLYTEAFF. The CDR3 DNA reads as TGCAGCGTTCTGTACACTGAAGCTTTCTTT.